This TCR beta chain was found in a study of T cell repertoires in cytomegalovirus infection. Trimming stripped 0 bases from V and 6 bases from J, with 11 bases between. The germline V gene has CDR1 MNHEY and CDR2 SVGAGI. The CDR3 runs to 15 residues. Points from the study as a whole: What dominated the ex vivo response were HLA-C-restricted CMV-specific TCR beta clonotypes.

TCRdb itself ran the reads through MiXCR, one entry per CDR3 protein. This sample has about half a million distinct CDR3 sequences, with 42% found just once. On this clonotype itself: Its antigen is still unknown.

Sequencing used cultured PBMCs, obtained from culture after CMV antigen stimulation. The chain has TRBV6-5 and TRBJ1-4; D is uncertain. This clonotype was sampled from a human donor in good health (CMV status not recorded). Some clones in this sample may be carry-over from other donors' samples. The DNA for the CDR3 is TGTGCCAGCAGTTACTCGGCAGGCCTTTATGAAAAACTGTTTTTT. It yields the protein CASSYSAGLYEKLFF.